A selection of T cell receptor beta chains follows, all from one sample in a study of OX40 agonist ivuxolimab in advanced cancers. Some clones are missing from TCRdb's copy, which holds only in-frame ones; the method was immunoSEQ multiplex PCR. The profile covers more than 80,000 clones, with 85% to 95% appearing a single time and about 0.24% taken by the ten largest. The specimen comprised CD4+ or CD8+ T cells sorted from blood, sampled in a trial of the OX40 agonist ivuxolimab. Receptor source: an adult with an advanced solid tumor such as melanoma, head and neck, liver or kidney cancer. The conserved cysteine and the conserved F or W are not part of the CDR3 here.

CDR3: ASSLKPNYGYT
V: TRBV5-8

CDR3: ASSQVNRGANYGYT
V: TRBV4-3

CDR3: ASSEADSFNQPQH
V: TRBV2

CDR3: ASRTSGFTYGYT
V: TRBV28

CDR3: ASSGSSGGDQETQY
V: TRBV9

CDR3: ASHQRGSGANVLT
V: TRBV6-5

CDR3: ASSLARAQSPLH
V: TRBV7-6

CDR3: ASSPGPPTAGNTIY
V: TRBV2

CDR3: ASSFTGGRGHNEQF
V: TRBV6-6

CDR3: ASSRPEIEQF
V: TRBV4-1